This is a list of T cell receptor beta chains from one sample in a study of cytomegalovirus exposure and HLA in healthy donors. TCRdb keeps only in-frame clones here, not all; method: immunoSEQ multiplex PCR. The top ten hold approximately 2.5% of the sample, which has about 140,000 clones, around 81% seen once. The specimen sequenced was PBMCs. The origin of the receptors is a man in his fifties or sixties in good health and CMV-seronegative. Both conserved end residues are part of each CDR3. The D gene is left open where the match is weak. Expanded clones get a size class; other rows say once, few or many, or leave the size out.

d_gene: .; j_gene: TRBJ2-5; v_gene: TRBV27; abundance: .; CDR3aa: CASTERSGKQETQYF; CDR3nt: TGTGCCAGCACCGAAAGGTCGGGAAAACAAGAGACCCAGTACTTC
d_gene: TRBD2; j_gene: TRBJ2-3; v_gene: TRBV7-3; abundance: .; CDR3aa: CASSLGLADTDTQYF; CDR3nt: TGTGCCAGCAGCTTAGGACTAGCGGACACAGATACGCAGTATTTT
d_gene: .; j_gene: TRBJ1-5; v_gene: TRBV28; abundance: .; CDR3aa: CASSGASAEGLQPQHF; CDR3nt: TGTGCCAGCAGTGGGGCCAGCGCGGAGGGCCTACAGCCCCAGCATTTT
d_gene: .; j_gene: TRBJ2-3; v_gene: TRBV7-2; abundance: few; CDR3aa: CASSLGRSTDTQYF; CDR3nt: TGTGCCAGCAGCTTAGGGCGGTCCACAGATACGCAGTATTTT
d_gene: .; j_gene: TRBJ1-1; v_gene: TRBV2; abundance: .; CDR3aa: CASSNREVGEAFF; CDR3nt: TGTGCCAGCAGTAACAGGGAAGTGGGTGAAGCTTTCTTT
d_gene: .; j_gene: TRBJ1-4; v_gene: TRBV11-2; abundance: .; CDR3aa: CASKLSGATNEKLFF; CDR3nt: TGTGCCAGCAAACTATCGGGGGCAACTAATGAAAAACTGTTTTTT
d_gene: .; j_gene: TRBJ2-5; v_gene: TRBV7-8; abundance: .; CDR3aa: CASSIRVETQYF; CDR3nt: TGTGCCAGCAGCATCAGGGTGGAGACCCAGTACTTC
d_gene: .; j_gene: TRBJ2-7; v_gene: TRBV7-6; abundance: .; CDR3aa: CASSFAGYSYEQYF; CDR3nt: TGTGCCAGCAGCTTTGCGGGGTACTCCTACGAGCAGTACTTC
d_gene: .; j_gene: TRBJ2-7; v_gene: TRBV30; abundance: once; CDR3aa: CAWRRDPQYEQYF; CDR3nt: TGTGCCTGGAGGCGGGACCCCCAGTACGAGCAGTACTTC
d_gene: TRBD1; j_gene: TRBJ1-2; v_gene: TRBV19; abundance: .; CDR3aa: CASSVDRVDYGYTF; CDR3nt: TGTGCCAGTAGCGTGGACAGGGTAGACTATGGCTACACCTTC
d_gene: .; j_gene: TRBJ1-1; v_gene: TRBV19; abundance: .; CDR3aa: CASGEQKGTEAFF; CDR3nt: TGTGCCAGTGGAGAACAAAAGGGGACTGAAGCTTTCTTT
d_gene: TRBD1; j_gene: TRBJ1-3; v_gene: TRBV6-6; abundance: .; CDR3aa: CASSYSTTGAGNTIYF; CDR3nt: TGTGCCAGCAGTTACTCAACGACAGGGGCTGGAAACACCATATATTTT
d_gene: TRBD1; j_gene: TRBJ1-1; v_gene: TRBV5-1; abundance: .; CDR3aa: CASSGRDRGHDTEAFF; CDR3nt: TGCGCCAGCAGCGGCCGGGACAGGGGCCACGACACTGAAGCTTTCTTT
d_gene: .; j_gene: TRBJ1-5; v_gene: TRBV27; abundance: .; CDR3aa: CASSRGFGDQPQHF; CDR3nt: TGTGCCAGCAGTCGGGGGTTCGGCGATCAGCCCCAGCATTTT
d_gene: .; j_gene: TRBJ2-5; v_gene: TRBV7-3; abundance: .; CDR3aa: CASSLTAGVETQYF; CDR3nt: TGTGCCAGCAGCTTAACGGCCGGGGTGGAGACCCAGTACTTC
d_gene: TRBD1; j_gene: TRBJ1-1; v_gene: TRBV11-2; abundance: .; CDR3aa: CASSTGQGMNTEAFF; CDR3nt: TGTGCCAGCAGCACCGGACAGGGCATGAACACTGAAGCTTTCTTT
d_gene: TRBD1; j_gene: TRBJ1-1; v_gene: TRBV25-1; abundance: .; CDR3aa: CASSGDRGGTEAFF; CDR3nt: TGTGCCAGCAGTGGGGACAGGGGAGGAACTGAAGCTTTCTTT
d_gene: .; j_gene: TRBJ2-6; v_gene: TRBV29-1; abundance: once; CDR3aa: CSVEGGPSSGANVLTF; CDR3nt: TGCAGCGTTGAAGGGGGCCCGAGCTCTGGGGCCAACGTCCTGACTTTC